One T cell receptor (beta chain) is described in this entry. MiXCR, run by TCRdb on the reads, gives a single entry per CDR3 protein. In the table there are a few hundred thousand distinct CDR3 sequences, roughly 13% of which are singletons. The sample is drawn from a study of T cell repertoires in cytomegalovirus infection. Germline CDR1 and CDR2: DFQATT and SNEGSKA (reference sequence). V was cut by 3 bases and J by 0 bases, with 3 bases left in between. CDR3 size: 13 residues. This clonotype was obtained from a human donor in good health (CMV status not recorded). Some clones in this sample may be carry-over from other donors' samples. Specimen: PBMCs. This rearrangement joins TRBV20-1 to TRBJ2-6; D is unresolved. DNA for the CDR3: TGCAGTGCTAGTACCTCTGGGGCCAACGTCCTGACTTTC. Amino acid sequence: CSASTSGANVLTF.